A single sample gave rise to the 25 T cell receptor beta chains below, sequenced in a study of Graves' ophthalmopathy and Graves' hyperthyroidism. Amplification of TCR beta CDR3 regions used RNA transcripts. HTBI-primed RT-PCR formed the first round, and a multiplex PCR formed the second. TCRdb re-analysed the multiplex PCR reads in MiXCR, keeping a single row per CDR3 protein. The sample includes about 1.2 million distinct CDR3 sequences, about 36% of them seen just once. The sequenced material came from peripheral blood or thyroid tissue (not recorded which). The receptors were sampled from an adult man with Graves' hyperthyroidism.

Written as DNA, the CDR3 is TGCAGTGCTAGCGGGCCCCTCTCCTACGAGCAGTACTTC. Amino acid sequence: CSASGPLSYEQYF. The chain is built from TRBV20-1 and TRBJ2-7; D is unclear. V was trimmed by 3 bases and J by 0 bases, leaving 9 bases between them. This CDR3 comprises 13 residues. CDR1 is DFQATT, CDR2 SNEGSKA, per germline (reference sequence).

Regarding this clonotype: A clone one base away is much larger, so this may be a read error. The CDR3 sequence is CASSLQGDSPLHF. CDR3 bases: TGTGCCAGCAGCTTACAGGGGGATTCACCCCTCCACTTT. The V call is TRBV7-9, the J call TRBJ1-6; TRBD1 matches 7 bases. The germline CDR1 and CDR2 sequences are SEHNR and FQNEAQ (reference sequence). This CDR3 contains 13 residues. Losses at the gene ends were 2 bases for V and 8 bases for J; bases not matched to a gene: 0.

In regard to this clonotype: It may be a read error: a sequence one base away is much more abundant. The chain's CDR3 is CASSSLAGNYGYAF. CDR3 DNA sequence: TGTGCCAGCAGCTCGTTAGCGGGCAACTATGGCTACGCCTTC. The rearrangement uses TRBV7-3 and TRBJ1-2; D gene ambiguous. In germline, CDR1 is SGHTA, CDR2 FQGTGA. This CDR3 contains 14 residues.

Regarding this clonotype: This may be a read error, as it is one base from a much larger clone. The chain carries TRBV11-2 and TRBJ2-5; 8 bases align to TRBD1. J lost 5 bases, V lost 4 bases, and 9 bases had no gene match. Looked up from germline, CDR1 is SGHAT and CDR2 is FQNNGV. The CDR3 consists of 15 residues. The CDR3 DNA sequence: TGTGCCAGCAGCTACGGCCGGACAGGGCGCGAGACCCAGTACTTC. Its translation: CASSYGRTGRETQYF. The variable domain in full, with the rest retrieved from reference TRBV11-2 and TRBJ2-5, is EAGVAQSPRYKIIEKRQSVAFWCNPISGHATLYWYQQILGQGPKLLIQFQNNGVVDDSQLPKDRFSAERLKGVDSTLKIQPAKLEDSAVYLCASSYGRTGRETQYFGPGTRLLVL.

This clonotype came up many times. This chain links TRBV14 with TRBJ2-5; D remains unclear. This CDR3 has 12 amino acids. Trimming stripped 3 bases from V and 3 bases from J, with 5 bases between. From germline, CDR1 is SGHDN and CDR2 FVKESK. The CDR3 DNA is TGTGCCAGCAGCCATACGGAAGAGACCCAGTACTTC. Translating gives CASSHTEETQYF.

This clonotype was found many times. The chain carries TRBV2 and TRBJ2-2; TRBD1 is a possible D gene (5 bases). The CDR3 has 15 amino acids. Germline CDR1 reads SNHLY; CDR2 reads FYNNEI. Deletions cut 7 bases from V and 1 base from J, with 13 bases between. CDR3 nucleotides: TGTGCCAGCACCCTGGGGCCCAAGAACACCGGGGAGCTGTTTTTT. Protein: CASTLGPKNTGELFF.

This clonotype has at least ten counts. This chain uses TRBV5-8 with TRBJ2-7; D not certain. CDR1 is SGHTS, CDR2 YDEGEE, per germline. V gave up 4 bases and J gave up 4 bases, with 12 bases separating them. The CDR3 has 13 amino acids. The CDR3 sequence: CASSPESTYEQYF. The DNA of the CDR3 is TGTGCCAGCAGCCCCGAGTCGACGTACGAGCAGTACTTC.

This clonotype was counted many times. The chain is built from TRBV9 and TRBJ1-6, with a weak D call TRBD1 (5 bases). V was pared by 1 base and J by 10 bases, with 12 bases between. The germline gives CDR1 SGDLS, CDR2 YYNGEE. The CDR3 sequence is 14 residues long. The CDR3 region is CASSVSGSGSPLHF. The DNA of the CDR3 is TGTGCCAGCAGCGTATCAGGGAGCGGGTCACCCCTCCACTTT.

A note on this clonotype: The CDR3 does not close with the conserved phenylalanine or tryptophan, likely indicating a read error. No DNA is shown, since the ends of the CDR3 on it are uncertain; the CDR3 is the one TCRdb lists. The J gene is TRBJ1-1, the V gene TRBV7-2. Per germline, CDR1 SGHTA and CDR2 FQGNSA. With termini counted, the CDR3 has 9 amino acids. The CDR3: CASSFDSFY.

There are many counts of this clonotype. The chain carries TRBV6-1 and TRBJ1-2, with D tentatively TRBD1 (5 bases). CDR1 MNHNS and CDR2 SASEGT come from the germline V gene. V was pared by 0 bases and J by 8 bases, with 13 bases between. The CDR3 covers 14 residues. CDR3 amino acids: CASSEATGLGGYTF. The CDR3 DNA is TGTGCCAGCAGTGAAGCGACGGGGCTCGGGGGCTACACCTTC.

At least ten counts were recorded for this clonotype. The chain employs TRBV9 and TRBJ1-2; D is possibly TRBD1 (6 bases). Germline V gene data show CDR1 as SGDLS and CDR2 as YYNGEE. Trimming took off 1 base at V and 6 bases at J, with 19 bases between the two ends. CDR3 size: 16 residues. The chain's CDR3 is CASSVPGQSSVDGYTF. The DNA for the CDR3 is TGTGCCAGCAGCGTACCTGGACAGTCCTCGGTGGATGGCTACACCTTC.

This clonotype appeared many times. This rearrangement joins TRBV7-3 to TRBJ2-2; the match to TRBD2 covers 11 bases. The length of the CDR3 is 16 residues. V lost 5 bases and J lost 5; bases outside the gene matches: 7. Germline CDR1 and CDR2: SGHTA and FQGTGA. In nucleotides, the CDR3 is TGTGCCAGCAGCGCCGAACTAGCGGGAGTTACCGGGGAGCTGTTTTTT. Amino acids: CASSAELAGVTGELFF.

This clonotype was seen many times. The rearrangement joins TRBV29-1 to TRBJ1-5; 10 nucleotides match TRBD1. The V and J ends lost 4 bases and 5 bases, in that order; junction bases with no gene match: 5. Per germline, CDR1 SQVTM and CDR2 ANQGSEA. The length of the CDR3 is 14 residues. The DNA for the CDR3 is TGCAGCGTTGCAATGGGACAGGGGCATCAGCCCCAGCATTTT. This translates into CSVAMGQGHQPQHF.

This rearrangement joins TRBV11-2 to TRBJ2-5, with a possible D match to TRBD2 (5 bases). The V gene lost 3 bases and the J gene lost 3 bases, with 20 bases spanning the gap. Germline CDR1 SGHAT, CDR2 FQNNGV. The CDR3 is 17 amino acids. The CDR3 sequence is CASSLAGGLGSKETQYF. The CDR3 nucleotides are TGTGCCAGCAGCTTGGCGGGCGGGCTGGGGTCCAAAGAGACCCAGTACTTC. The full variable domain, with the rest looked up from reference TRBV11-2 and TRBJ2-5, is EAGVAQSPRYKIIEKRQSVAFWCNPISGHATLYWYQQILGQGPKLLIQFQNNGVVDDSQLPKDRFSAERLKGVDSTLKIQPAKLEDSAVYLCASSLAGGLGSKETQYFGPGTRLLVL.

This clonotype was detected ten times or more. V is TRBV12-3 or TRBV12-4 and J is TRBJ2-6; possibly TRBD2 for D (6 bases). The CDR3 contains 15 residues. V was cut by 3 bases and J by 6 bases, with 12 bases left in between. The CDR3 loop is CASSFGSREANVLTF. The CDR3 DNA follows: TGTGCCAGCAGTTTCGGGAGTCGTGAGGCCAACGTCCTGACTTTC.

This clonotype was counted many times. This chain connects TRBV15 to TRBJ2-7; TRBD2 is a possible D gene (5 bases). CDR1 and CDR2 from the germline V gene are LNHNV and YYDKDF (reference sequence). CDR3 size: 14 residues. V was clipped by 1 base and J by 2 bases, with 9 bases between them. The DNA of the CDR3 is TGTGCCACCAGCAGAGGGACTGTTGCCTACGAGCAGTACTTC. This translates into CATSRGTVAYEQYF. Full variable domain (remainder filled in from reference TRBV15 and TRBJ2-7): DAMVIQNPRYQVTQFGKPVTLSCSQTLNHNVMYWYQQKSSQAPKLLFHYYDKDFNNEADTPDNFQSRRPNTSFCFLDIRSPGLGDTAMYLCATSRGTVAYEQYFGPGTRLTVT.

Details on this clonotype: No conserved phenylalanine or tryptophan is present at the end of the CDR3, so a read error is the likely explanation. The chain employs TRBV12-3 or TRBV12-4 and TRBJ1-1; tentatively, D is TRBD1 (5 bases). This CDR3 contains 12 residues. Deletions cut 5 bases from V and 6 bases from J, with 10 bases between. The CDR3: CASSPGMAEAFL. For the CDR3, the DNA is TGTGCCAGCAGTCCAGGGATGGCTGAAGCTTTCCTT.

This chain's CDR3 is CSAESRAGETQYF. The CDR3 bases are TGCAGTGCTGAGTCTAGGGCAGGAGAGACCCAGTACTTC. The rearrangement uses TRBV20-1 and TRBJ2-5; D call uncertain. The CDR3 has 13 residues. CDR1 is DFQATT, CDR2 SNEGSKA, per germline (reference sequence). The V and J ends lost 5 bases and 4 bases respectively, with 14 bases between them.

As for this clonotype: This may stem from a read error, because a much larger clone lies one nucleotide away. The chain uses TRBV7-3 and TRBJ2-5, with D tentatively TRBD2 (6 bases). CDR3 size: 14 residues. Per the germline V gene, CDR1 is SGHTA and CDR2 is FQGTGA. The CDR3 loop is CASSSTGSVETQCF. The CDR3, as DNA: TGTGCCAGCAGCTCCACCGGGAGTGTGGAGACCCAGTGCTTC.

The chain has TRBV6-2 or TRBV6-3 and TRBJ1-1; D ambiguous. The germline V gene encodes CDR1 MNHEY and CDR2 SVGEGT. Between the trimmed V and J ends, which lost 2 bases and 4 bases, there was a span of 11 bases. The length of the CDR3 is 14 residues. CDR3 DNA sequence: TGTGCCAGCAGTTACAGATTGGGTTCCACTGAAGCTTTCTTT. Translated, it gives CASSYRLGSTEAFF.

Note on this clonotype: A much larger clone lies a single base off, so this may be a read error. The V and J genes are TRBV29-1 and TRBJ1-4; 8 nucleotides line up with TRBD1. Germline V gene lookup returns CDR1 SQVTM and CDR2 ANQGSEA. There are 12 residues in the CDR3. The chain's CDR3 is CSVTGGDEKLLF. CDR3 bases: TGCAGCGTTACAGGGGGGGATGAAAAACTGCTTTTT.

This clonotype was recorded many times. This chain links TRBV15 with TRBJ2-6; D is unresolved. V was cut by 5 bases and J by 2 bases, with 7 bases left in between. Germline-derived CDR1 and CDR2 are LNHNV and YYDKDF (reference sequence). The CDR3 has 14 residues. As DNA, the CDR3 is TGTGCCACCAGCTTTAAAGCTGGGGCCAACGTCCTGACTTTC. It encodes CATSFKAGANVLTF.

The chain recombines TRBV2 with TRBJ2-7, with 7 bases lining up with TRBD2. J was trimmed by 0 bases and V by 7 bases; bases with no gene match: 12. Looked up from germline, CDR1 is SNHLY and CDR2 is FYNNEI. The CDR3 is made up of 16 amino acids. The CDR3: CASIPNAGRISYEQYF. The CDR3 DNA is TGTGCCAGCATCCCCAATGCCGGGAGGATCTCCTACGAGCAGTACTTC.

This chain links TRBV4-3 with TRBJ2-7; 8 bases fit TRBD2. CDR1 is LGHNA, CDR2 YSLEER, per germline. The CDR3 covers 15 residues. V was clipped by 4 bases and J by 2 bases; unmatched bases: 7. This CDR3 is CASSRGGGLAYEQYF. CDR3 nucleotides: TGCGCCAGCAGCCGGGGCGGGGGACTAGCCTACGAGCAGTACTTC.

This clonotype came up many times. CDR3 amino acids: CASSPGQGDETQYF. CDR3 coding DNA: TGTGCCAGCAGCCCTGGACAGGGGGATGAGACCCAGTACTTC. J is TRBJ2-5 and V is TRBV11-2; 10 bases are shared with TRBD1. This CDR3 spans 14 amino acids. CDR1 and CDR2 (germline): SGHAT, FQNNGV. Unmatched junction bases numbered 5, after V lost 5 bases and J lost 5 bases.